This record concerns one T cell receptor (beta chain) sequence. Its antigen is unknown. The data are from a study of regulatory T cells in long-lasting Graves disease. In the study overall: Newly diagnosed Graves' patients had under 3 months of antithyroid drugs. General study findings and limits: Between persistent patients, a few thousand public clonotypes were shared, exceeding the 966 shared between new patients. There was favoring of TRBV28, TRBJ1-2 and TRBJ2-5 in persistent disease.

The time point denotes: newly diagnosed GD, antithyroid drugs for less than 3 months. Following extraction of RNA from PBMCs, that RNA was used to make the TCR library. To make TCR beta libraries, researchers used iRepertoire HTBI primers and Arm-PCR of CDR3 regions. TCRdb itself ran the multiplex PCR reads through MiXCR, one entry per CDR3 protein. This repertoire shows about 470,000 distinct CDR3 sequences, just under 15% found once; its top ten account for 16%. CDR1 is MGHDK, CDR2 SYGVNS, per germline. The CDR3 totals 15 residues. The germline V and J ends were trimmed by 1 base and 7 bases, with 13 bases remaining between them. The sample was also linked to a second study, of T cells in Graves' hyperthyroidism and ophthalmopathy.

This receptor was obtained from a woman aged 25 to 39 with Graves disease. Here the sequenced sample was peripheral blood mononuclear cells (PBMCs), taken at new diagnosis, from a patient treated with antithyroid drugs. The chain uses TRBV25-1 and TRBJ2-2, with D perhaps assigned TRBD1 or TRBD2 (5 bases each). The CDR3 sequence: CASSESRERHGELFF. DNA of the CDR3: TGTGCCAGCAGTGAATCCAGGGAGCGGCACGGGGAGCTGTTTTTT.